Each of the 6 T cell receptor beta chains below was sequenced from the same sample in a study of monozygotic twins with inflammatory bowel disease. TCRdb reprocessed the 5' RACE reads, with one entry per CDR3 protein and no DNA. Recorded here are 200,000 to 250,000 distinct CDR3 sequences; the top ten clones represent approximately 1.5%. The sequencing sample was made of blood. These receptors were obtained from a human donor with ulcerative colitis or Crohn's disease, or a healthy co-twin of an affected twin (not recorded which).

V is TRBV5-1 and J is TRBJ1-4; TCRdb reports TRBD1, a call that lacks DNA to check it against. This CDR3 spans 14 amino acids. The germline CDR1 and CDR2 sequences are SGHRS and YFSETQ. CDR3 in amino acids: CASSYGQGPEKLFF.

The genes are TRBV7-6 and TRBJ2-1. The CDR3 has 12 residues. Germline V gene sequence: CDR1 SGHVS, CDR2 FNYEAQ. Here the CDR3 reads CASSRRLGEQFF.

This chain connects TRBV9 to TRBJ2-2; the D call of TRBD2 rests on TCRdb alone, since no DNA is present to check it. Germline V gene data show CDR1 as SGDLS and CDR2 as YYNGEE. This CDR3 comprises 18 residues. The CDR3 spells CASSATLWQTRPTGELFF.

The chain links TRBV2 to TRBJ2-5; TCRdb names TRBD1, which stays unverified in the absence of DNA. CDR1 and CDR2 from the germline V gene are SNHLY and FYNNEI. This CDR3 comprises 14 residues. The chain's CDR3 is CASSEGGAEETQYF.

The chain joins TRBV5-8 to TRBJ2-5; no DNA is available, so the TRBD1 call from TCRdb remains unchecked. CDR1 and CDR2 from the germline V gene are SGHTS and YDEGEE. The CDR3 runs 16 residues. The CDR3 region is CASSLEAGGGRETQYF. Full variable domain (outside the CDR3, taken from reference TRBV5-8 and TRBJ2-5): EAGVTQSPTHLIKTRGQQATLRCSPISGHTSVYWYQQALGLGLQFLLWYDEGEERNRGNFPPRFSGRQFPNYSSELNVNALELEDSALYLCASSLEAGGGRETQYFGPGTRLLVL.

V and J are TRBV20-1 and TRBJ2-1; TCRdb returns TRBD1, unconfirmable since there is no DNA. The V gene's germline CDR1 is DFQATT and CDR2 SNEGSKA (reference sequence). The CDR3 is 17 amino acids. CDR3 loop: CSARDRSGTSSYNEQFF.